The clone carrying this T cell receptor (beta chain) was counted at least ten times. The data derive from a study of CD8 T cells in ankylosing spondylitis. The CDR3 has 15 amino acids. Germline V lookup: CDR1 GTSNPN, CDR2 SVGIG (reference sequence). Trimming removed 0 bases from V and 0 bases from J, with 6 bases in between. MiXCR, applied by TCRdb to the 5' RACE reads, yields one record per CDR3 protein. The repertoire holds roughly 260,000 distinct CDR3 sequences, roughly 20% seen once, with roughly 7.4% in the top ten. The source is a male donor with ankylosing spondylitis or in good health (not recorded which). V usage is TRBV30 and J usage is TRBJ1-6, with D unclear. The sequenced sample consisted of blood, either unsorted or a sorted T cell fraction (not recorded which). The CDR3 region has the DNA TGTGCCTGGAGTGTATCCCCCTCCTATAATTCACCCCTCCACTTT. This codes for CAWSVSPSYNSPLHF.